This TCR beta chain was captured by sequencing in a study of neurological immune-mediated disorders. Whole-study results and caveats: When grouped phylogenetically, the repertoires of 18 of the 34 multiple sclerosis patients fell together in one related-CDR3 cluster, which is a possible signature. The multiple sclerosis repertoire cluster was associated with no clinical or MRI feature.

This clonotype has a count of ten or more. Its antigen remains unknown. Per germline, CDR1 SGHKS and CDR2 YYEKEE (reference sequence). This CDR3 is 15 amino acids long. V was clipped by 0 bases and J by 3 bases; unmatched bases: 4. The cDNA came from 5'RACE, which used 10-nucleotide random UMIs. Over 190 million TCR-beta sequences from 15-18 subjects came out of each sequencing run. Each CDR3 protein gets one entry after TCRdb re-called the 5' RACE reads with MiXCR. The sample lists tens of thousands of distinct CDR3 sequences, under 3% occurring once. The material sequenced was PBMCs. The receptor was isolated from a man aged 45-65 years with multiple sclerosis. This sequence joins TRBV5-5 and TRBJ2-7; 9 bases line up with TRBD1. CDR3 in amino acids: CASSLGDRVLYEQYF. The CDR3 DNA reads as TGTGCCAGCAGCTTGGGGGACAGGGTCCTCTACGAGCAGTACTTC.